The T cell receptor beta chain under discussion was sequenced for a study of T cell responses to AZD1222 COVID-19 vaccine listed by TCRdb under 2021. Regarding the complete study: AZD1222 recipients with second doses at about 4 weeks or about 12 weeks were pooled, because spike-specific TCR depth and breadth did not differ between schedules. TCR sequencing covered roughly 230 trial participants: 200 to 210 given two doses of AZD1222 and 26 given two doses of MenACWY control vaccine. Trial participants were enrolled into age subgroups of 18-55, 56-69 and 70-plus years, which contained about 150, 27 and 61 TCR-sequenced participants, respectively. Points the paper makes about the study in general: Most participants were white British and females outnumbered males, and the authors suggested that clonal diversity may have been underestimated. Reportedly, almost half of the unique spike-specific TCRs recognized epitopes lying outside the regions that are mutated in the B.1.351 and B.1.1.7 variants. Only five to seven AZD1222 recipients were SARS-CoV-2 seropositive at baseline, limiting conclusions about previously exposed vaccinees. Because no day 14 peak-response samples were available, repertoires were characterized only after the peak T cell response. After two AZD1222 doses, both the breadth and the depth of spike-specific TCRs were significantly higher than at day 0 and than in MenACWY recipients. CD4 TCRs associated with the vaccine covered the entire spike protein, and the dominant responses were in regions 160-218 and 743-854. In the small 56-69-year group, the increase in depth fell short of significance, most likely because of low power.

The CDR1 and CDR2 encoded by the germline V gene are SQVTM and ANQGSEA. V and J lose 0 bases and 3 bases, and a span of 11 bases separates them. CDR3 length: 14 amino acids, cysteine to phenylalanine. Only CDR3 DNA is held: 42 bases, read in frame from base 1. The CDR3 regions of human TCRbeta chains were analyzed by immunosequencing. Per the source publication's procedure: TCRs in the repertoires were matched against a reference library of SARS-CoV-2-specific TCRs that had been generated with the MIRA antigen-specificity platform. Breadth was defined as the fraction of unique TCRs that were SARS-CoV-2-associated, and depth was defined as the fraction of total T cells that were SARS-CoV-2-associated. Using the MIRA data, every spike-specific TCR was mapped to the spike region that the TCR reacted to and assigned to either a CD4 or a CD8 class. Log10-transformed breadth and depth values were compared by one-way ANOVA with Sidak's multiple comparisons tests. Sourced from immuneACCESS, this table was stored by TCRdb with only in-frame sequences that have V and J called. A share of the clones is absent; for the studies checked, an unresolved V gene accounts for under half, and the remainder has no known explanation. That table supplies the V and J calls and clone size; D and trimming were determined from the DNA. The sample profile shows roughly 120,000 clones; approximately 88% of them were found once. The ten largest clones add up to approximately 3.5% of the sample.

This sample's time point label indicates: baseline before first vaccination. Samples from vaccinated people were obtained from the UK trials COV001 and COV002, which included a single-blind randomized controlled phase 2/3 trial of AZD1222 (ChAdOx1 nCoV-19) in healthy adults. For TCRbeta chain sequencing, PBMC samples from trial participants were taken at day 0 and at day 28 after the second dose. About this clone: There is no known antigen for this receptor. No per-base quality is available; no much larger clone lies one base away.

Here the chain combines TRBV29-1 and TRBJ1-2, with the D gene uncertain. The source was peripheral blood, collected on day 0 of AZD1222 vaccination. The receptor comes from an adult in good health. The nucleotides read TGCAGCGTTGAAGATGTGGGCAGACACTATGGCTACACCTTC. It encodes CSVEDVGRHYGYTF.